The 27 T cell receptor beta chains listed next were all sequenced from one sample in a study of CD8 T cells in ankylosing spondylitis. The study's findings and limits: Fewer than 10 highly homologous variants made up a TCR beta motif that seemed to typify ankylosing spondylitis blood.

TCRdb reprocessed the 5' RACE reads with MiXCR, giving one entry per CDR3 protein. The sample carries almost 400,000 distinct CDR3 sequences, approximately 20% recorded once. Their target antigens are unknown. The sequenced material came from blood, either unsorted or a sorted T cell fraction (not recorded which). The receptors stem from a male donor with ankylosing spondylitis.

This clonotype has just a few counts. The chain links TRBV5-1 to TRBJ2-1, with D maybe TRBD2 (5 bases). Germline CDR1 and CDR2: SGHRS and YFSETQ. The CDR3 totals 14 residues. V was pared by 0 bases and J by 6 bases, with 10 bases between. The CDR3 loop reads CASSLDLASNEQFF. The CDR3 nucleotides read TGCGCCAGCAGCTTGGACCTAGCTAGCAATGAGCAGTTCTTC.

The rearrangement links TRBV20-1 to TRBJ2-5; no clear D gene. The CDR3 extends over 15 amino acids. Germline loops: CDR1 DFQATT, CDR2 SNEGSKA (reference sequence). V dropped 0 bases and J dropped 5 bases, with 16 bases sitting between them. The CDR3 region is CSARDSREIRETQYF. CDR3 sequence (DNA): TGCAGTGCTAGAGATAGCCGAGAAATCAGGGAGACCCAGTACTTC.

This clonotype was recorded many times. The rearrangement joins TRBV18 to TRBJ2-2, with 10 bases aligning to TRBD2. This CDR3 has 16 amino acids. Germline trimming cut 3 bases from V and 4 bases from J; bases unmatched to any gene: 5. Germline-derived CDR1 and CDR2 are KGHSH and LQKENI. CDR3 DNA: TGTGCCAGCTCACCCAGGACTAGCGGAGTCACCGGGGAGCTGTTTTTT. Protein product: CASSPRTSGVTGELFF.

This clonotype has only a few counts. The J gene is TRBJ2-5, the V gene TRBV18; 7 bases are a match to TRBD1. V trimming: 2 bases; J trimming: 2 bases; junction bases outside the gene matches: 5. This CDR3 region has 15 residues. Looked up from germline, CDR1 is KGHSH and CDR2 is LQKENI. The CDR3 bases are TGTGCCAGCTCACCATACCGGGACAGTCAAGAGACCCAGTACTTC. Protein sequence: CASSPYRDSQETQYF.

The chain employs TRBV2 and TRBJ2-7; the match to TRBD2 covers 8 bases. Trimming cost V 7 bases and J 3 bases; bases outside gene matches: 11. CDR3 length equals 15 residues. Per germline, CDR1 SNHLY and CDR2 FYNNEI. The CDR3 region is CASTKGGRGVYEQYF. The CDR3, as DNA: TGTGCCAGCACCAAGGGTGGGCGGGGGGTCTACGAGCAGTACTTC.

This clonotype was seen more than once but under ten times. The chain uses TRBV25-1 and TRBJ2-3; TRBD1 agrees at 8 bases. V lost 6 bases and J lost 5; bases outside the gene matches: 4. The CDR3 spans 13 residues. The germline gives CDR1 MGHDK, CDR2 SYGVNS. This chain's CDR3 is CASRQTGVDTQYF. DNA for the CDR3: TGTGCCAGCAGACAGACAGGGGTAGATACGCAGTATTTT.

CDR3 bases: TGTGCCAGCAGTGCTGGGGGGGATACGCAGTATTTT. Its protein is CASSAGGDTQYF. The J gene is TRBJ2-3, the V gene TRBV25-1, with a weak D call TRBD2 (6 bases). With 4 bases removed from V and 6 bases from J, the gap between germline ends came to 8 bases. Germline CDR1 MGHDK, CDR2 SYGVNS. This CDR3 contains 12 residues. Looking up the rest from reference TRBV25-1 and TRBJ2-3 gives the full variable domain: EADIYQTPRYLVIGTGKKITLECSQTMGHDKMYWYQQDPGMELHLIHYSYGVNSTEKGDLSSESTVSRIRTEHFPLTLESARPSHTSQYLCASSAGGDTQYFGPGTRLTVL.

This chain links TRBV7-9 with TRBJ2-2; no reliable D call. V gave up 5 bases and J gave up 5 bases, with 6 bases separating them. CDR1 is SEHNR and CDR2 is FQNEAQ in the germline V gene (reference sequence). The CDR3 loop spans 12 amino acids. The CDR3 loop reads CASSRVTGELFF. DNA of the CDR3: TGTGCCAGCAGCAGGGTGACCGGGGAGCTGTTTTTT.

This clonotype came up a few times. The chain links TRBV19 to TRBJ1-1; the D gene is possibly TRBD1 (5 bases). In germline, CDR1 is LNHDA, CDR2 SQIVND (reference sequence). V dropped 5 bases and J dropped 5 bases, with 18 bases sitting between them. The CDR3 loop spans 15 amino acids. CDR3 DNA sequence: TGTGCCAGTAGTCCCCGGGGGGAAGACGTTACTGAAGCTTTCTTT. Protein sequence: CASSPRGEDVTEAFF. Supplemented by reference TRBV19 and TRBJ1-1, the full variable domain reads DGGITQSPKYLFRKEGQNVTLSCEQNLNHDAMYWYRQDPGQGLRLIYYSQIVNDFQKGDIAEGYSVSREKKESFPLTVTSAQKNPTAFYLCASSPRGEDVTEAFFGQGTRLTVV.

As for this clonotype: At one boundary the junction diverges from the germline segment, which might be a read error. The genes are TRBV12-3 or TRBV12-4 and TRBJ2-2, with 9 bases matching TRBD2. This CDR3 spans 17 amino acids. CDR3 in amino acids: CASSFSTSGAKTGELFF. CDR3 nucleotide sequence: TGTGCCAGCAGTTTTTCGACTAGCGGAGCGAAAACCGGGGAGCTGTTTTTT.

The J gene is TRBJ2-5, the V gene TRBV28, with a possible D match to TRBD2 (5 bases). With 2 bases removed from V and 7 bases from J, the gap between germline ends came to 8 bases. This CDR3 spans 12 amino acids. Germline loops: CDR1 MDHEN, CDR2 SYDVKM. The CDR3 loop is CASSLGELTQYF. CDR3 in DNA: TGTGCCAGCAGTTTAGGGGAGCTGACCCAGTACTTC.

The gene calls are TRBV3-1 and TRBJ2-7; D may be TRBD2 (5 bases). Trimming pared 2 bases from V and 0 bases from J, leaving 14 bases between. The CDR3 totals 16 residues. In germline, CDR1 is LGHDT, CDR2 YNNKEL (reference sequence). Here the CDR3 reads CASSQFLLGSSYEQYF. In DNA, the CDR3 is TGTGCCAGCAGCCAATTCCTTCTAGGGAGCTCCTACGAGCAGTACTTC.

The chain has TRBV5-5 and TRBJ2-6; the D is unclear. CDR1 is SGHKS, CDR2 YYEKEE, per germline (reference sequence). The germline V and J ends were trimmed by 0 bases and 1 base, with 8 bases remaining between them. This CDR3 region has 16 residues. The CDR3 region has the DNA TGTGCCAGCAGCTTGGTTCAGCCATCTGGGGCCAACGTCCTGACTTTC. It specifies CASSLVQPSGANVLTF. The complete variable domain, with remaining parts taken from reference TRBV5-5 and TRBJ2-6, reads DAGVTQSPTHLIKTRGQQVTLRCSPISGHKSVSWYQQVLGQGPQFIFQYYEKEERGRGNFPDRFSARQFPNYSSELNVNALLLGDSALYLCASSLVQPSGANVLTFGAGSRLTVL.

DNA for the CDR3: TGCAGTGTCTTCACCCTAGCGGGAATTGACGGGGAGCTGTTTTTT. Its protein is CSVFTLAGIDGELFF. This chain uses TRBV20-1 with TRBJ2-2, with 9 bases lining up with TRBD2. CDR1 and CDR2 from the germline V gene are DFQATT and SNEGSKA (reference sequence). V gave up 7 bases and J gave up 7 bases; unmatched junction bases: 13. The CDR3 spans 15 residues.

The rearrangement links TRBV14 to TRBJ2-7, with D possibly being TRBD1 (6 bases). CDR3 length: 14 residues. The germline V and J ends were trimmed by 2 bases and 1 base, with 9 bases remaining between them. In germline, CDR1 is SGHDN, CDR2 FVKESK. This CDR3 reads CASSQLGTSYEQYF. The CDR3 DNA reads TGTGCCAGCAGCCAACTCGGGACATCCTACGAGCAGTACTTC.

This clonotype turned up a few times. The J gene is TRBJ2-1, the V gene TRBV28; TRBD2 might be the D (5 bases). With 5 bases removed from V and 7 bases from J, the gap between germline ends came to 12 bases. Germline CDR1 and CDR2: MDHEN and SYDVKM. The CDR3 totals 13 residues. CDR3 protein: CASSLRRPNEQFF. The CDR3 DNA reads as TGTGCCAGCAGTCTCCGGAGGCCTAATGAGCAGTTCTTC.

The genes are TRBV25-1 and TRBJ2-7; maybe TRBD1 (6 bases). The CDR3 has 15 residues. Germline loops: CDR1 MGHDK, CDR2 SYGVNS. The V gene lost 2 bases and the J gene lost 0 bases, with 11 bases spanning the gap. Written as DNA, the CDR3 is TGTGCCAGCAGTGAAAGGCAGGGGAGCTCCTACGAGCAGTACTTC. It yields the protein CASSERQGSSYEQYF.

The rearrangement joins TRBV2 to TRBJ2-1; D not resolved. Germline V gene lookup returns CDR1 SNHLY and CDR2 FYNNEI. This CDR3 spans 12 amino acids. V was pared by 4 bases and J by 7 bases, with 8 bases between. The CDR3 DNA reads TGTGCCAGCAGTGTTATGGAGAATGAGCAGTTCTTC. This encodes CASSVMENEQFF.

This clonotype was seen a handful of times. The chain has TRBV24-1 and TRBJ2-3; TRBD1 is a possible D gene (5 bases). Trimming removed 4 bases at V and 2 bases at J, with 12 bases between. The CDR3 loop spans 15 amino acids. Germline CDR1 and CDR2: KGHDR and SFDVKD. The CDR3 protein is CATSDPTDTTDTQYF. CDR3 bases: TGTGCCACCAGTGACCCGACAGATACCACAGATACGCAGTATTTT.

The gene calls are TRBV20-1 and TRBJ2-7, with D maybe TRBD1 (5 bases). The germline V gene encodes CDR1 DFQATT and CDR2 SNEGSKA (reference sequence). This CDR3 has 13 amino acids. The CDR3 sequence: CQARQGGTYEQYF. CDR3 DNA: TGCCAGGCTAGGCAGGGTGGGACCTACGAGCAGTACTTC.

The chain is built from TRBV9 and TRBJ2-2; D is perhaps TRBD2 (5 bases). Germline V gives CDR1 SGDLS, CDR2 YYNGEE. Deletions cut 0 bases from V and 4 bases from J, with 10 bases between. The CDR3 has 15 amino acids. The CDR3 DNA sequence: TGTGCCAGCAGCGTAGGGCACCGGGGCACCGGGGAGCTGTTTTTT. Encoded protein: CASSVGHRGTGELFF. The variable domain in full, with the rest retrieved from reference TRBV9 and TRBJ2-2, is DSGVTQTPKHLITATGQRVTLRCSPRSGDLSVYWYQQSLDQGLQFLIQYYNGEERAKGNILERFSAQQFPDLHSELNLSSLELGDSALYFCASSVGHRGTGELFFGEGSRLTVL.

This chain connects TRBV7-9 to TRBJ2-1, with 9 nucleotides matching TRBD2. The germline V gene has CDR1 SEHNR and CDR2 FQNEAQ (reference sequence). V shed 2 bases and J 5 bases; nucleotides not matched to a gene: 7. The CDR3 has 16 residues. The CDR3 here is CASSLFGGRGHNEQFF. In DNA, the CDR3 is TGTGCCAGCAGCTTATTTGGCGGGAGGGGACACAATGAGCAGTTCTTC. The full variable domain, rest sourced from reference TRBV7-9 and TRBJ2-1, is DTGVSQNPRHKITKRGQNVTFRCDPISEHNRLYWYRQTLGQGPEFLTYFQNEAQLEKSRLLSDRFSAERPKGSFSTLEIQRTEQGDSAMYLCASSLFGGRGHNEQFFGPGTRLTVL.

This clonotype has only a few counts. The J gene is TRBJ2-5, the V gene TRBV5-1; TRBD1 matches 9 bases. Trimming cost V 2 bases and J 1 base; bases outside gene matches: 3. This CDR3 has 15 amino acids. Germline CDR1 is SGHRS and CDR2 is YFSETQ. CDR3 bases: TGCGCCAGCAGCTTCACAGGGGGCCTCCAAGAGACCCAGTACTTC. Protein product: CASSFTGGLQETQYF.

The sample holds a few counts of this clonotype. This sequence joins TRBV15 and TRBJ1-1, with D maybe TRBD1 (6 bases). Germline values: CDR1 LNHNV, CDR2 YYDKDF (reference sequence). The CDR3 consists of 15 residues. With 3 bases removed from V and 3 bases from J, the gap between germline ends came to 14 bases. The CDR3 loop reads CATSSRQARDTEAFF. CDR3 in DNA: TGTGCCACCAGCAGCCGACAGGCACGGGACACTGAAGCTTTCTTT.

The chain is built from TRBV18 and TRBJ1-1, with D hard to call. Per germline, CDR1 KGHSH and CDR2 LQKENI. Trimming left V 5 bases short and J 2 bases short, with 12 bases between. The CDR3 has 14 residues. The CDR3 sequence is CASSGTADNTEAFF. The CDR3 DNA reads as TGTGCCAGCTCAGGAACAGCAGATAACACTGAAGCTTTCTTT.

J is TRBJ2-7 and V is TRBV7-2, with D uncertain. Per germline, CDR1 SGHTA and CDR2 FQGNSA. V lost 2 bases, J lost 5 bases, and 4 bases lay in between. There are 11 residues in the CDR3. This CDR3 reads CASSLIHEQYF. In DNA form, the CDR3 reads TGTGCCAGCAGCTTAATCCACGAGCAGTACTTC.

CDR3: CASSQDLWTGSYDEQFF. The CDR3 region has the DNA TGTGCCAGCAGCCAAGATCTCTGGACAGGGTCGTACGATGAGCAGTTCTTC. The V gene is TRBV3-1, the J gene TRBJ2-1, with 8 positions matching TRBD1. V was pared by 0 bases and J by 8 bases, with 12 bases of the junction left unmatched. The CDR3 is made up of 17 amino acids. Germline V CDR1 and CDR2: LGHDT, YNNKEL (reference sequence).